A selection of T cell receptor beta chains follows, all from one sample in a study of blood T cell repertoires in COVID-19. Sequencing was performed with immunoSEQ multiplex PCR; in TCRdb, only in-frame clones are kept and a portion is missing. This sample yields 350,000 to 450,000 clones, of which about 85% are seen a single time; more than 3% belongs to the top ten. The sequenced sample consisted of peripheral blood. The receptors were sampled from a woman aged 18-29 years with acute or convalescent COVID-19. CDR3s include the opening cysteine and the closing phenylalanine or tryptophan. A D gene is named only where the DNA matches it firmly. The size field is filled for only some rows; it gives once, few, many or a size class.

d_call	v_call	clone_size	j_call	cdr3_aa	cdr3_nt
.	TRBV11-3	.	TRBJ2-5	CASSQYSAGAETQYF	TGTGCCAGCAGCCAATACTCTGCGGGGGCTGAGACCCAGTACTTC
.	TRBV6-5	.	TRBJ2-3	CATTGRYTDTQYF	TGTGCCACCACAGGGCGGTACACAGATACGCAGTATTTT
.	TRBV4-1	.	TRBJ2-7	CASSQGHFSYEQYF	TGCGCCAGCAGCCAAGGGCATTTCTCCTACGAGCAGTACTTC
.	TRBV27	.	TRBJ2-2	CASRPLAVLPTGELFF	TGTGCCAGCAGACCTTTAGCGGTACTACCCACCGGGGAGCTGTTTTTT
TRBD2	TRBV19	.	TRBJ2-1	CASMTSGNEQFF	TGTGCCAGTATGACTAGCGGCAATGAGCAGTTCTTC
.	TRBV12-3/TRBV12-4	.	TRBJ1-3	CASSGTPGNTIYF	TGTGCCAGCAGTGGGACACCTGGAAACACCATATATTTT
TRBD2	TRBV4-1	.	TRBJ2-1	CASSQDNGGTYNEQFF	TGCGCCAGCAGCCAAGACAACGGGGGGACGTACAATGAGCAGTTCTTC
.	TRBV19	.	TRBJ2-7	CASSSRGTSYEQYF	TGTGCCAGTAGTTCTCGCGGGACCTCCTACGAGCAGTACTTC
TRBD1	TRBV5-8	.	TRBJ1-4	CASSLAGQDEKLFF	TGTGCCAGCAGCTTGGCGGGACAGGATGAAAAACTGTTTTTT
.	TRBV6-5	.	TRBJ2-7	CASSPGVRTYEQYF	TGTGCCAGCAGCCCGGGTGTGAGGACCTACGAGCAGTACTTC
TRBD1	TRBV19	.	TRBJ2-3	CASSIKDRGMDTQYF	TGTGCCAGTAGTATCAAGGACAGGGGGATGGATACGCAGTATTTT
.	TRBV12-3/TRBV12-4	.	TRBJ1-1	CASSGALNTEAFF	TGTGCCAGCAGTGGAGCCTTGAACACTGAAGCTTTCTTT
TRBD2	TRBV11-2	.	TRBJ2-3	CASRQGTSGIDTQYF	TGTGCCAGCAGACAAGGGACTAGCGGGATAGATACGCAGTATTTT
TRBD1	TRBV5-6	.	TRBJ2-7	CASSLGTGGPYF	TGTGCCAGCAGCTTGGGGACAGGGGGCCCGTACTTC
TRBD1	TRBV10-1	.	TRBJ2-5	CASSESTSGGPETQYF	TGCGCCAGCAGTGAGTCGACTTCAGGGGGCCCGGAGACCCAGTACTTC
.	TRBV5-4	.	TRBJ2-2	CASSGIGSENTGELFF	TGTGCCAGCAGCGGGATTGGTAGCGAGAACACCGGGGAGCTGTTTTTT
.	TRBV7-8	.	TRBJ1-1	CASSLGEVNTEAFF	TGTGCCAGCAGCTTAGGGGAGGTGAACACTGAAGCTTTCTTT
TRBD2	TRBV4-2	.	TRBJ2-1	CASSQDFGASGGNEQFF	TGTGCCAGCAGCCAAGATTTCGGGGCTAGCGGGGGAAATGAGCAGTTCTTC
TRBD1	TRBV29-1	.	TRBJ2-7	CSVWTGAYEQYF	TGCAGCGTTTGGACAGGGGCCTACGAGCAGTACTTC
TRBD1	TRBV28	.	TRBJ1-2	CASSLPDRQGQYGYTF	TGTGCCAGCAGTCTCCCGGATCGACAGGGACAATATGGCTACACCTTC
TRBD2	TRBV7-8	.	TRBJ2-5	CASSLGLAGGHQRETQYF	TGTGCCAGCAGCTTAGGGCTAGCGGGGGGCCACCAGAGAGAGACCCAGTACTTC
.	TRBV9	.	TRBJ1-6	CASSVGASYNSPLHF	TGTGCCAGCAGCGTTGGGGCATCCTATAATTCACCCCTCCACTTT
TRBD1	TRBV9	.	TRBJ1-4	CASSPPGQGNQKLFF	TGTGCCAGCAGCCCTCCGGGACAGGGTAATCAAAAACTGTTTTTT
.	TRBV9	.	TRBJ1-1	CASSAPSGIGGTEAFF	TGTGCCAGCAGCGCTCCTTCAGGAATTGGAGGCACTGAAGCTTTCTTT
.	TRBV28	.	TRBJ1-4	CASSSIREKLFF	TGTGCCAGCAGTTCTATACGAGAAAAACTGTTTTTT
.	TRBV29-1	.	TRBJ2-7	CSVTHGGLSEQYF	TGCAGCGTGACCCATGGGGGCCTCAGCGAGCAGTACTTC
.	TRBV11-2	few	TRBJ1-3	CASSFDGHLGNTIYF	TGTGCCAGCAGCTTCGATGGACATCTGGGAAACACCATATATTTT
TRBD2	TRBV6-5	.	TRBJ2-7	CASFTSESSYEQYF	TGTGCCAGTTTTACTAGCGAATCCTCCTACGAGCAGTACTTC
TRBD1	TRBV19	.	TRBJ2-1	CATVDRGNEQFF	TGTGCCACCGTTGACAGGGGCAATGAGCAGTTCTTC
.	TRBV30	.	TRBJ1-2	CAWSVFGGIRYGYTF	TGTGCCTGGAGTGTATTTGGAGGGATAAGGTATGGCTACACCTTC
TRBD1	TRBV5-1	.	TRBJ2-7	CASSWQTGEFGYEQYF	TGCGCCAGCAGCTGGCAGACAGGGGAATTTGGCTACGAGCAGTACTTC
TRBD2	TRBV5-8	.	TRBJ2-3	CASSLGGRADTQYF	TGTGCCAGCAGCTTAGGCGGGAGGGCTGATACGCAGTATTTT
TRBD1	TRBV19	.	TRBJ1-1	CASSHRGPSTEAFF	TGTGCCAGTAGTCACAGGGGGCCAAGCACTGAAGCTTTCTTT
.	TRBV6-5	.	TRBJ1-2	CAAHRGGPNYGYTF	TGTGCCGCCCACCGGGGGGGGCCCAACTATGGCTACACCTTC
.	TRBV3-1/TRBV3-2	.	TRBJ2-5	CASSPRLAGEYFGETQYF	.
.	TRBV9	.	TRBJ1-1	CASSVAGEANTEAFF	TGTGCCAGCAGCGTAGCGGGGGAGGCGAACACTGAAGCTTTCTTT
.	TRBV2	few	TRBJ1-5	CASSDREFQPQHF	TGTGCCAGCAGTGACAGGGAATTTCAGCCCCAGCATTTT
TRBD2	TRBV19	.	TRBJ2-1	CATSYFGTSPGEQFF	TGTGCCACCTCATACTTCGGGACTAGCCCCGGTGAGCAGTTCTTC
.	TRBV9	.	TRBJ2-7	CASSVGTVSYEQYF	TGTGCCAGCAGCGTAGGGACAGTCTCCTACGAGCAGTACTTC
TRBD2	TRBV10-1	.	TRBJ2-2	CASSGGLTNTGELFF	TGCGCCAGCAGTGGGGGACTAACGAACACCGGGGAGCTGTTTTTT
.	TRBV6-5	.	TRBJ2-3	CASSIRQGTDTQYF	TGTGCCAGCAGTATACGACAGGGCACAGATACGCAGTATTTT
TRBD1	TRBV19	.	TRBJ1-6	CASSPDRGYNSPLHF	TGTGCCAGTTCCCCGGACAGGGGCTATAATTCACCCCTCCACTTT
.	TRBV19	.	TRBJ1-2	CASSPDSAFYGYTF	TGTGCCAGTAGTCCCGACAGTGCCTTCTATGGCTACACCTTC
.	TRBV5-1	.	TRBJ2-6	CASSLGRPTSGANVLTF	TGCGCCAGCAGCTTAGGCAGGCCAACCTCTGGGGCCAACGTCCTGACTTTC
TRBD2	TRBV27	.	TRBJ2-3	CASSLSGRADTQYF	TGTGCCAGCAGCCTCAGCGGGAGGGCAGATACGCAGTATTTT
.	TRBV14	.	TRBJ2-2	CASSLGLYANTGELFF	TGTGCCAGCAGCCTGGGACTGTACGCGAACACCGGGGAGCTGTTTTTT
.	TRBV5-1	.	TRBJ2-7	CASSLNLASMKYEQYF	TGCGCCAGCAGCTTGAACCTCGCCTCTATGAAATACGAGCAGTACTTC